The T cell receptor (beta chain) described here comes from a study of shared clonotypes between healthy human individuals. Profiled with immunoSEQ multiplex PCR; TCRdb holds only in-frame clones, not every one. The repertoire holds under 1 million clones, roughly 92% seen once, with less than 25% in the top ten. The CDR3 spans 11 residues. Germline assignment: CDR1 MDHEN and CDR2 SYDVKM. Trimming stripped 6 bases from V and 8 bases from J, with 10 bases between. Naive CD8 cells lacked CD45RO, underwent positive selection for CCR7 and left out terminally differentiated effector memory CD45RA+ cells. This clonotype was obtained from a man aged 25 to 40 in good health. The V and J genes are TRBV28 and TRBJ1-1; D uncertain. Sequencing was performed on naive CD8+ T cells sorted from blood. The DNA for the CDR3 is TGTGCCAGCAGGAAGGGCAGGGAAGCTTTCTTT. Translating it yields CASRKGREAFF.